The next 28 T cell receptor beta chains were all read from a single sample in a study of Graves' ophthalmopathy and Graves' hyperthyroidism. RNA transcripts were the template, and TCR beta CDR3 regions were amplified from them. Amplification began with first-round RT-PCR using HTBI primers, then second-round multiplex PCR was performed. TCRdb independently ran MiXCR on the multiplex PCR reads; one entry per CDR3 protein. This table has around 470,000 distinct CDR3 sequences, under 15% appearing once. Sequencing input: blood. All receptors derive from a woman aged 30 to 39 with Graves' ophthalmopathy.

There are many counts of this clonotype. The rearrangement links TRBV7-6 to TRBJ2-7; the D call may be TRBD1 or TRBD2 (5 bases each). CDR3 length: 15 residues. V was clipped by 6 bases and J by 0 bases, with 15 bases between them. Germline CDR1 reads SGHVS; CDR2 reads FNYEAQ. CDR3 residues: CASSLIRDASYEQYF. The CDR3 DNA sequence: TGTGCCAGCAGTCTGATCCGGGACGCCTCCTACGAGCAGTACTTC.

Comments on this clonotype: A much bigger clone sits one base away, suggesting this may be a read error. In DNA, the CDR3 is TGTTCCACCAGTGATGGTTTTCAGCCCCAGCATTTT. This translates into CSTSDGFQPQHF. The rearrangement uses TRBV24-1 and TRBJ1-5; unclear D gene. The CDR3 has 12 amino acids. CDR1 KGHDR and CDR2 SFDVKD come from the germline V gene.

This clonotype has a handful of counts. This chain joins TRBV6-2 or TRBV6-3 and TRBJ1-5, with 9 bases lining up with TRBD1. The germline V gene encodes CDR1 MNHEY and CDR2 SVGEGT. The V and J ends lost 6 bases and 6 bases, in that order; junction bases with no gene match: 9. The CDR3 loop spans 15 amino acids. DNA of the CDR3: TGTGCCAGCAGCACGGGGACAGGGTATACTCAGCCCCAGCATTTT. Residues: CASSTGTGYTQPQHF.

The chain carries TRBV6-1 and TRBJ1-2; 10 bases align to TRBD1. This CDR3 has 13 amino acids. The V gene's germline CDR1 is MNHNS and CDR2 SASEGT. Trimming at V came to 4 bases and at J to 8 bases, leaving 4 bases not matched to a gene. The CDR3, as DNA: TGTGCCAGCAGTGCTGACAGGGGGCGAGGCTACACCTTC. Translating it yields CASSADRGRGYTF.

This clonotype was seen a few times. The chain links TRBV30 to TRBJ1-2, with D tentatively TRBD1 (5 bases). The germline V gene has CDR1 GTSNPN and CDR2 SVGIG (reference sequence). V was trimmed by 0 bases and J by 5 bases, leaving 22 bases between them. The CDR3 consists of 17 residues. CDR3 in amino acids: CAWSVWGTLISQYGYTF. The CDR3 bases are TGTGCCTGGAGTGTTTGGGGGACCCTAATTTCCCAATATGGCTACACCTTC.

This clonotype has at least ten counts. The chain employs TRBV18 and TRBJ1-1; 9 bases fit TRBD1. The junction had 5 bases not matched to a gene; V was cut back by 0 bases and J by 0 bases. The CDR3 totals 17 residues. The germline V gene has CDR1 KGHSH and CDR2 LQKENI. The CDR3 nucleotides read TGTGCCAGCTCACCACCGGCGGGACAGGGAATGAACACTGAAGCTTTCTTT. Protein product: CASSPPAGQGMNTEAFF.

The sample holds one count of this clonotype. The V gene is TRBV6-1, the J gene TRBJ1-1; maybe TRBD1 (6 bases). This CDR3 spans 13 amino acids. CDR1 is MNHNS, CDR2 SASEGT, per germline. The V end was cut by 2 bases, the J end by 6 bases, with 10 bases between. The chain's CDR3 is CASSEYAGAEAFF. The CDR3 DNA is TGTGCCAGCAGTGAATATGCAGGGGCTGAAGCTTTCTTT.

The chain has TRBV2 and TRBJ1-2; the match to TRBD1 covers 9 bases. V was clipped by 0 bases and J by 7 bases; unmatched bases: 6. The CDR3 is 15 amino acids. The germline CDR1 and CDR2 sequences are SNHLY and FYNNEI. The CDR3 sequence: CASSEAEQGASGYTF. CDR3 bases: TGTGCCAGCAGTGAAGCAGAACAGGGGGCCTCTGGCTACACCTTC.

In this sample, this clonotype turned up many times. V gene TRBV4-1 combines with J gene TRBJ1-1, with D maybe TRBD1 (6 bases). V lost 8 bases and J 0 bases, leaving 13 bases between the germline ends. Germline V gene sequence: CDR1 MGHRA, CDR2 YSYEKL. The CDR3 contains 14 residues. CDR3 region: CASRSGTMNTEAFF. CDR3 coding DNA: TGCGCCAGCCGAAGCGGGACAATGAACACTGAAGCTTTCTTT.

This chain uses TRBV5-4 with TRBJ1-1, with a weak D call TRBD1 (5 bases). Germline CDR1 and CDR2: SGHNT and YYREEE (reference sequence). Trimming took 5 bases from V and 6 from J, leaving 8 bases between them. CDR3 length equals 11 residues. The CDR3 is CASSAGAEAFF. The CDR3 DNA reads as TGTGCCAGCAGTGCGGGGGCTGAAGCTTTCTTT.

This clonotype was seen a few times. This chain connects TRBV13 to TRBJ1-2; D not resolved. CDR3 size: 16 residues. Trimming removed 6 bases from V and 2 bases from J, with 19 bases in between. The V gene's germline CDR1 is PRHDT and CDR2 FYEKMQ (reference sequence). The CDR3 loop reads CASSSTAPILNYGYTF. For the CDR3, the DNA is TGTGCCAGCAGTTCGACGGCCCCCATCCTCAACTATGGCTACACCTTC.

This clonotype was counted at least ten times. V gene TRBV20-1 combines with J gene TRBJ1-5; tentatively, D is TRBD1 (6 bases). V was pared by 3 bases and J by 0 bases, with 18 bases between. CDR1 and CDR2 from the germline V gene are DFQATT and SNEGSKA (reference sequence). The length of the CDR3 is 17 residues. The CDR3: CSASQGQMKYSNQPQHF. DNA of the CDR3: TGCAGTGCTAGTCAGGGGCAGATGAAATATAGCAATCAGCCCCAGCATTTT.

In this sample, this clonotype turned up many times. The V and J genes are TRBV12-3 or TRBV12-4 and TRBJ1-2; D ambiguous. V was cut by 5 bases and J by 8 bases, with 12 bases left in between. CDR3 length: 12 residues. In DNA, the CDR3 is TGTGCCAGCAGTCAAAAGAAGTGGGGCTACACCTTC. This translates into CASSQKKWGYTF.

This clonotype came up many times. The CDR3, as DNA: TGCAGTGCTAGAGCCCAAAAGGCCTACAATGAGCAGTTCTTC. This codes for CSARAQKAYNEQFF. The J gene is TRBJ2-1, the V gene TRBV20-1; D not resolved. Germline V gene lookup returns CDR1 DFQATT and CDR2 SNEGSKA (reference sequence). The CDR3 consists of 14 residues. Trimming took off 1 base at V and 2 bases at J, with 9 bases between the two ends.

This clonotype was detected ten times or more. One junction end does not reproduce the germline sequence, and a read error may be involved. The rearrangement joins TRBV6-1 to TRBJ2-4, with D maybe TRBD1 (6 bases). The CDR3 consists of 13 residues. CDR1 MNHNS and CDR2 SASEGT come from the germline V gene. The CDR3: CASTTGSRNIKYF. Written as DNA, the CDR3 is TGTGCCAGCACGACAGGCTCGAGAAACATTAAGTACTTC.

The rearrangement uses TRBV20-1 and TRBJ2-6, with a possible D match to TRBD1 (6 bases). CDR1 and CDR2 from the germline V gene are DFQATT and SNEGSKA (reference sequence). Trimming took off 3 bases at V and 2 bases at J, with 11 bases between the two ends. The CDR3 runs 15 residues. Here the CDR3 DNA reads TGCAGTGCTAGCCTGGACAGAACTGGGGCCAACGTCCTGACTTTC. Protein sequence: CSASLDRTGANVLTF.

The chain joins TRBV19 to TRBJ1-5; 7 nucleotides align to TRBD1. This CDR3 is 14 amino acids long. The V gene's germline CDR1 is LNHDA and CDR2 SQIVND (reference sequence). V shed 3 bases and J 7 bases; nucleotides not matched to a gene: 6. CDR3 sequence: CASSMYRGGQPQHF. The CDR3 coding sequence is TGTGCCAGTAGTATGTACAGGGGAGGGCAGCCCCAGCATTTT.

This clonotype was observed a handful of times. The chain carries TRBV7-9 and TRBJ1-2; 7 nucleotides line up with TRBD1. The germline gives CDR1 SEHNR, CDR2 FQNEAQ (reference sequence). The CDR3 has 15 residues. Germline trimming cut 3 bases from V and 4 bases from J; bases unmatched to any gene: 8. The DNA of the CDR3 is TGTGCCAGCAGCTTGGGACAGAATCCCTCCTATGGCTACACCTTC. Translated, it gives CASSLGQNPSYGYTF.

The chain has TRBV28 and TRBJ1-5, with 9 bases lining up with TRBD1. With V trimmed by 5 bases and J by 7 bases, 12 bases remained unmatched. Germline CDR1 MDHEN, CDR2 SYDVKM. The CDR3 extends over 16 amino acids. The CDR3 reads CASSELTGTGRQPQHF. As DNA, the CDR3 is TGTGCCAGCAGTGAACTGACGGGGACAGGGAGACAGCCCCAGCATTTT.

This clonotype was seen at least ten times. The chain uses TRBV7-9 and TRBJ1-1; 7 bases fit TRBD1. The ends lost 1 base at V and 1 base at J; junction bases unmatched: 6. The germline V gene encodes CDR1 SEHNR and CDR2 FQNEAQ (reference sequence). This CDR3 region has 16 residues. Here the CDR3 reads CASSLGTGARNTEAFF. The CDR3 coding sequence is TGTGCCAGCAGCTTAGGCACAGGGGCACGGAACACTGAAGCTTTCTTT.

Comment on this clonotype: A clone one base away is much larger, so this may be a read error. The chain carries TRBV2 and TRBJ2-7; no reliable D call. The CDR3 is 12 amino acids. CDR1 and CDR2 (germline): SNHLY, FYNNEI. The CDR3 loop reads CASSEASYEQCF. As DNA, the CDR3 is TGTGCCAGCAGTGAGGCCTCCTACGAGCAGTGCTTC.

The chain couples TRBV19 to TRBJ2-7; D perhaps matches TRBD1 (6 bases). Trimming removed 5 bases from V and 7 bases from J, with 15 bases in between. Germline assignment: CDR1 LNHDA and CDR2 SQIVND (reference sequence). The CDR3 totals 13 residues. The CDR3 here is CASSPPGTREQYF. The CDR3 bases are TGTGCCAGTAGTCCCCCCGGGACACGGGAGCAGTACTTC.

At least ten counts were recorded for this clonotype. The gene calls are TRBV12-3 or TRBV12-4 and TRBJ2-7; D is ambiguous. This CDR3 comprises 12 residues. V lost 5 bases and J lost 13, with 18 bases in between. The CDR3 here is CASSPNKRRRYF. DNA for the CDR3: TGTGCCAGCAGTCCTAACAAGCGAAGGAGATACTTC.

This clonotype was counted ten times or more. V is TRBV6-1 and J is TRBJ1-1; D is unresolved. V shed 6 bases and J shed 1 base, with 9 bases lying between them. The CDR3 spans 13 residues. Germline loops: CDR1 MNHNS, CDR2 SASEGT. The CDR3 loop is CASSRDPNTEAFF. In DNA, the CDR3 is TGTGCCAGCAGCCGCGATCCGAACACTGAAGCTTTCTTT.

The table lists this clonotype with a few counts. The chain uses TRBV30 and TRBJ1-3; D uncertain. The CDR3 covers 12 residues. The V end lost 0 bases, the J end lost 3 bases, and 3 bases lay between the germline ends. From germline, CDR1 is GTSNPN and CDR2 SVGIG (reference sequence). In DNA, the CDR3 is TGTGCCTGGAGTGTAATTGGAAACACCATATATTTT. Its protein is CAWSVIGNTIYF.

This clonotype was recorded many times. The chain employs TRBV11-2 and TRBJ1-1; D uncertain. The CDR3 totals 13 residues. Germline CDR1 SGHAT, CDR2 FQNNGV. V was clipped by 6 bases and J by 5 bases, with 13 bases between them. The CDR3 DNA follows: TGTGCCAGCAGAAAATTGGGGATAACTGAAGCTTTCTTT. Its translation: CASRKLGITEAFF.

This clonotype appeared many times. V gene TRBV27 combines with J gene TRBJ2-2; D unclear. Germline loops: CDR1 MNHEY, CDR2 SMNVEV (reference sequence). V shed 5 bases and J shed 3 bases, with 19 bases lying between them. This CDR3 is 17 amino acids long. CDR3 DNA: TGTGCCAGCAGTCCCGCCCATACGGACCAGTACACCGGGGAGCTGTTTTTT. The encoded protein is CASSPAHTDQYTGELFF.

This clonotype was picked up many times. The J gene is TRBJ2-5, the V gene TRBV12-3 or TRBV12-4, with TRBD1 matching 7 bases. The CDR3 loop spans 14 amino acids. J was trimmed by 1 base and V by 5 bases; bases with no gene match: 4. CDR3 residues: CASSPWDSQETQYF. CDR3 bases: TGTGCCAGCAGTCCTTGGGACAGCCAAGAGACCCAGTACTTC.